The present T cell receptor beta chain was sequenced within a study of read filtering for tumor transcriptome and immune sequencing. From roughly 400 ng of RNA, a library with molecular barcoded alpha/delta and beta/gamma adaptors was made. TCRdb re-derived calls from the reads in MiXCR, one entry per CDR3 protein. Of tens of thousands of distinct CDR3 sequences listed, under 25% were seen once; the top ten hold around 10%. Study conclusions and caveats: This fraction held mixed bone marrow immune cells after CD138-negative sorting. Without single-read clonotypes, shared clonotype proportions correlated more between IR-seq and RNA-seq.

This clonotype was detected once. What it binds is not known. Material: a population of CD138-negative cells sorted from bone marrow. The receptor's source is a donor over 35 with multiple myeloma.

The CDR3 region is CSARIPGQGVGTEAFF. The CDR3 bases are TGCAGTGCGAGAATTCCGGGGCAGGGGGTGGGGACTGAAGCTTTCTTT. The rearrangement uses TRBV20-1 and TRBJ1-1; 7 bases agree with TRBD1. CDR3 length: 16 amino acids. V trimming: 6 bases; J trimming: 5 bases; junction bases outside the gene matches: 18. Germline V gene data show CDR1 as DFQATT and CDR2 as SNEGSKA (reference sequence).